This TCR beta chain comes out of a study of blood T cell repertoires in COVID-19 (dated by TCRdb to between 2020 and 2021). About the investigation overall: Samples from collaborators originated in the United States, Italy and Spain and spanned both the acute and convalescent phases of COVID-19. The prospective study material was composed of cDNA or gDNA derived from T cells, B-cell-depleted T cells, or PBMCs. Deeply sampled blood TCRbeta repertoires from subjects exposed to, actively infected with, or recovered from COVID-19 were included in the dataset. A freely available public database, intended as a resource for researchers studying the immune response to SARS-CoV-2, is where the repertoires were released. The samples were drawn from two sources: the first 160 participants of the ongoing ImmuneRACE study, and approximately 1,300 subjects contributed by 6 global collaborators. A de-identified subject ID, COVID-19 status, age in years and sex were almost always included in the sample metadata. Where HLA class I and class II types were available, the types were taken from metadata supplied by the sample provider, not from assay-based typing.

On this clone itself: Its antigen specificity is not known. Per-base qualities were not stored, and no clone one base away is much larger.

Whole blood was collected in K2EDTA tubes by collaborating institutions according to the institutions' own protocols. For TCRbeta analysis, collaborators shipped samples in one of three forms: frozen whole blood, isolated PBMCs, or DNA extracted from either of those sample types. The germline V gene provides CDR1 ENHRY and CDR2 SYGVKD. Including the terminal cysteine and phenylalanine, the CDR3 comprises 14 residues. Solely the CDR3 DNA is kept, with 42 bases framed from the first base. Relative to germline, V is 4 bases shorter and J is 2 bases shorter, with 11 bases between their ends. The immunoSEQ Assay, a bias-controlled multiplex PCR, was used to amplify TCRbeta CDR3 regions from genomic DNA. The paper's processing steps were these. The number of nucleated cells in each sample was estimated from the amplification of reference gene primers within the assay. Sequence reads were collapsed and filtered to measure the absolute abundance of every unique TCRbeta CDR3 rearrangement. For each sample, productive Simpson clonality was calculated by taking the square root of Simpson's diversity index across productive rearrangements. TCRdb provides this immuneACCESS table in a form limited to in-frame rearrangements. Some clones are lacking; in checked studies, under half of them reflect an unresolved V gene, and why the rest are absent is not known. V, J and clone size were drawn from that table, and D and trimming were deduced from the DNA. For this sample the table gives approximately 97,000 clones, of which 85% were detected only once. The ten largest clones represent around 38% of the sample.

Results the study describes overall, beyond this receptor: The quantity of clinical and demographic metadata differed by source and by participant and was supplied without curation.

The sequence links TRBV10-3 to TRBJ1-1; the D gene is not confidently resolved. This receptor was taken from a man older than 75 with acute or convalescent COVID-19. The sample taken for sequencing was peripheral blood. The CDR3 region: CAISGGSRNTEAFF. The nucleotide sequence reads as follows: TGTGCCATCAGTGGTGGGAGCAGAAACACTGAAGCTTTCTTT.